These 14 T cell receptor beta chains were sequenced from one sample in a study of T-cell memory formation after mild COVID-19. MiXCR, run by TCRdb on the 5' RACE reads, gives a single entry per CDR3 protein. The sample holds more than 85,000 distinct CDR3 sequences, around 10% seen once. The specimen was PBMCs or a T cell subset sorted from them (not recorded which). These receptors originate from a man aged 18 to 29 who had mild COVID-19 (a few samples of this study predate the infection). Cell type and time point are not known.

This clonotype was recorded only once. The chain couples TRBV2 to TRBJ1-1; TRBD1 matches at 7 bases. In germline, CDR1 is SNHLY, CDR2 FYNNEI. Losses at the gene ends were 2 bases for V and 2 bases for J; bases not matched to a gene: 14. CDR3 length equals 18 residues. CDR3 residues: CASSERAHTGTVNTEAFF. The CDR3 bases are TGTGCCAGCAGTGAAAGGGCCCATACCGGGACAGTCAACACTGAAGCTTTCTTT.

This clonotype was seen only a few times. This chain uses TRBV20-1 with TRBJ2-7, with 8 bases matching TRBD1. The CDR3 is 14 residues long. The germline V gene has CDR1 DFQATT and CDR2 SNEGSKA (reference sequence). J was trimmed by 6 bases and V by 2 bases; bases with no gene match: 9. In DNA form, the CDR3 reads TGCAGTGCTAGACACCGGTCAGGGGGCGGCGAGCAGTACGTC. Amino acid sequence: CSARHRSGGGEQYV.

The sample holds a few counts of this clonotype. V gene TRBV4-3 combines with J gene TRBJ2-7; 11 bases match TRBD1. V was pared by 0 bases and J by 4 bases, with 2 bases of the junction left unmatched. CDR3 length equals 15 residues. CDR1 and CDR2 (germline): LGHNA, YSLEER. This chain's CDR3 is CASSQDGTGGYEQYF. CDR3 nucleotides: TGCGCCAGCAGCCAAGACGGGACAGGGGGTTACGAGCAGTACTTC.

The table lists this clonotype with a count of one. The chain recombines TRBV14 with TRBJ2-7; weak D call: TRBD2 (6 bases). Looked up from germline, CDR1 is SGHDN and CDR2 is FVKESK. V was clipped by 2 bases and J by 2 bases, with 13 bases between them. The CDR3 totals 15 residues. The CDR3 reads CASSQSLRDPYEQYF. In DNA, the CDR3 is TGTGCCAGCAGCCAATCCCTGCGGGACCCCTACGAGCAGTACTTC.

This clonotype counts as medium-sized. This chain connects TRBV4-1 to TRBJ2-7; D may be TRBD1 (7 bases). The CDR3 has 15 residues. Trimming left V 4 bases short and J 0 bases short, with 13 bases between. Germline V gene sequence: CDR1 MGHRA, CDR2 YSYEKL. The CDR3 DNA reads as TGCGCCAGCAGCCTCAGGGGGGAAAGCTCCTACGAGCAGTACTTC. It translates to CASSLRGESSYEQYF.

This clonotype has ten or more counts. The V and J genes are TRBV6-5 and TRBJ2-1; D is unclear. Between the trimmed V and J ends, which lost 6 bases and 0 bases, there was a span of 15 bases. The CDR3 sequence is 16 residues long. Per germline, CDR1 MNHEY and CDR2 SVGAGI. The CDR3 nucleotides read TGTGCCAGCAGCCCCGAGCGCCTCAGCTCCTACAATGAGCAGTTCTTC. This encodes CASSPERLSSYNEQFF.

In DNA, the CDR3 is TGCGCCAGCAGCCCCAACAGGGGACACGAGCAGTACGTC. This encodes CASSPNRGHEQYV. The chain employs TRBV4-1 and TRBJ2-7, with 7 bases that match TRBD1. Germline loops: CDR1 MGHRA, CDR2 YSYEKL. The CDR3 is 13 amino acids. Unmatched junction bases numbered 5, after V lost 4 bases and J lost 5 bases.

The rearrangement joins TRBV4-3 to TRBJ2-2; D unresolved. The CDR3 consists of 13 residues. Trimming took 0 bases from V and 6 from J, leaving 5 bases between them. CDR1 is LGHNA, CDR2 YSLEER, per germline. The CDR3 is CASSQDSAGELFF. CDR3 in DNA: TGCGCCAGCAGCCAAGACTCGGCCGGGGAGCTGTTTTTT.

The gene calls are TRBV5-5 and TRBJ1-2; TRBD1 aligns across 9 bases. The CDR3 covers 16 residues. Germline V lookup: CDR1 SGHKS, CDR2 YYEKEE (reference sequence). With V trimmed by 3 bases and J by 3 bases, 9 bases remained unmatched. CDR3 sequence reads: CASSWGTGNNDYGYTF. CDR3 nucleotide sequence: TGTGCCAGCAGCTGGGGGACAGGGAATAATGACTATGGCTACACCTTC.

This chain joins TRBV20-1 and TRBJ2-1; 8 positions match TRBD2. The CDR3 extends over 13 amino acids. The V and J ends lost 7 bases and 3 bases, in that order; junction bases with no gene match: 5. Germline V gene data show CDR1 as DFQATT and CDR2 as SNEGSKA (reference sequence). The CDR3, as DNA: TGCAGTGAGCCTAGCGGGTACTACAATGAGCAGTTCTTC. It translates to CSEPSGYYNEQFF.

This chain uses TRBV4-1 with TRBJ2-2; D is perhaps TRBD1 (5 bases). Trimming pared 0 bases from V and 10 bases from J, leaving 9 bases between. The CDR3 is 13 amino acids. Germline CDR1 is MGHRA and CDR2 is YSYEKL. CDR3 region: CASSQDMDTELFF. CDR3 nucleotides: TGCGCCAGCAGCCAAGATATGGACACGGAGCTGTTTTTT.

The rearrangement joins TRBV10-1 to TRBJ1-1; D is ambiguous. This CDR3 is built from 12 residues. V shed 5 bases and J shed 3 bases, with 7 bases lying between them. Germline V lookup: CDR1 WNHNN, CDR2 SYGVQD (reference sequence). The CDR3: CASSRGDTEAFF. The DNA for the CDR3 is TGCGCCAGCAGTCGTGGGGACACTGAAGCTTTCTTT.

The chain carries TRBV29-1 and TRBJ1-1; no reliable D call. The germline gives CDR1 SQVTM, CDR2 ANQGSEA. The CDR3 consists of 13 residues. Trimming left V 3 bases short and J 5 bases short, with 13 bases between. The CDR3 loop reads CSVEEGTSTEAFF. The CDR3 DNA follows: TGCAGCGTTGAGGAGGGCACGAGTACTGAAGCTTTCTTT. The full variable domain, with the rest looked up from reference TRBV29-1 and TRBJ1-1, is SAVISQKPSRDICQRGTSLTIQCQVDSQVTMMFWYRQQPGQSLTLIATANQGSEATYESGFVIDKFPISRPNLTFSTLTVSNMSPEDSSIYLCSVEEGTSTEAFFGQGTRLTVV.

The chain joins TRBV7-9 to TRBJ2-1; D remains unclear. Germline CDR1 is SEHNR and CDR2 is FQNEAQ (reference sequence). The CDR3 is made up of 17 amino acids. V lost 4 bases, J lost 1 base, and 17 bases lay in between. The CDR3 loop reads CASSYNIWVGSYNEQFF. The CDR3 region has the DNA TGTGCCAGCAGCTATAATATCTGGGTAGGGTCCTACAATGAGCAGTTCTTC.